These 21 T cell receptor beta chains came from one sample sequenced in a study of cytomegalovirus exposure and HLA in healthy donors. PCR was performed using 60 Vbeta and 13 Jbeta primers. TCRdb's table, derived via immunoSEQ multiplex PCR, lists solely in-frame clones and lacks some. The sample holds about 150,000 clones, approximately 81% seen once. Material for sequencing was PBMCs. The receptors were gathered from a male donor in good health and CMV-seronegative.

V and J are TRBV9 and TRBJ2-3; 10 positions match TRBD2. V trimming: 4 bases; J trimming: 4 bases; junction bases outside the gene matches: 15. The CDR3 totals 18 residues. From germline, CDR1 is SGDLS and CDR2 YYNGEE. CDR3 sequence: CASSLGPPSGGWADTQYF. The CDR3 coding sequence is TGTGCCAGCAGCCTCGGACCCCCTAGCGGGGGATGGGCAGATACGCAGTATTTT.

This chain uses TRBV9 with TRBJ2-5, with 14 nucleotides matching TRBD2. CDR1 and CDR2 from the germline V gene are SGDLS and YYNGEE. The CDR3 runs to 15 residues. Trimming cost V 3 bases and J 3 bases; bases outside gene matches: 1. CDR3 sequence reads: CASSGLAGGEETQYF. The CDR3 nucleotides are TGTGCCAGCAGCGGACTAGCGGGAGGGGAAGAGACCCAGTACTTC.

The chain recombines TRBV5-1 with TRBJ1-1; D not resolved. V was shortened by 0 bases and J by 4 bases, with 10 bases between the two germline ends. The CDR3 runs 14 residues. CDR1 and CDR2 (germline): SGHRS, YFSETQ. DNA of the CDR3: TGCGCCAGCAGCTTGGAGTCGGGGAGCACTGAAGCTTTCTTT. It translates to CASSLESGSTEAFF. Variable domain in full (rest from reference TRBV5-1 and TRBJ1-1): KAGVTQTPRYLIKTRGQQVTLSCSPISGHRSVSWYQQTPGQGLQFLFEYFSETQRNKGNFPGRFSGRQFSNSRSEMNVSTLELGDSALYLCASSLESGSTEAFFGQGTRLTVV.

V and J are TRBV6-1 and TRBJ2-5, with 7 positions matching TRBD1. The CDR3 extends over 16 amino acids. The germline V gene encodes CDR1 MNHNS and CDR2 SASEGT. J was trimmed by 4 bases and V by 1 base; bases with no gene match: 9. CDR3 sequence: CASSEDLTGLGETQYF. Here the CDR3 DNA reads TGTGCCAGCAGTGAAGACTTGACAGGGTTGGGAGAGACCCAGTACTTC.

The chain is built from TRBV7-9 and TRBJ1-2; the D gene is possibly TRBD1 (5 bases). The CDR3 loop spans 15 amino acids. Germline lookup yields CDR1 SEHNR and CDR2 FQNEAQ (reference sequence). Trimming removed 5 bases from V and 4 bases from J, with 17 bases in between. The CDR3 is CASSPTRDFSYGYTF. CDR3 DNA sequence: TGTGCCAGCAGCCCCACTCGGGACTTCTCCTATGGCTACACCTTC. The complete variable domain, with remaining parts taken from reference TRBV7-9 and TRBJ1-2, reads DTGVSQNPRHKITKRGQNVTFRCDPISEHNRLYWYRQTLGQGPEFLTYFQNEAQLEKSRLLSDRFSAERPKGSFSTLEIQRTEQGDSAMYLCASSPTRDFSYGYTFGSGTRLTVV.

V usage is TRBV7-2 and J usage is TRBJ2-7, with 9 bases matching TRBD1. The CDR3 sequence is 14 residues long. Germline CDR1 is SGHTA and CDR2 is FQGNSA. J lost 5 bases, V lost 7 bases, and 9 bases had no gene match. CDR3 coding DNA: TGTGCCAGCACCCAGAGACAGGGGGGTAACGAGCAGTACTTC. Amino acids: CASTQRQGGNEQYF.

V and J are TRBV5-4 and TRBJ2-6; no clear D gene. Germline lookup yields CDR1 SGHNT and CDR2 YYREEE (reference sequence). The CDR3 is 15 residues long. The V end was cut by 1 base, the J end by 0 bases, with 5 bases between. This CDR3 is CASSLSISGANVLTF. CDR3 sequence (DNA): TGTGCCAGCAGCTTGAGCATCTCTGGGGCCAACGTCCTGACTTTC.

The V and J genes are TRBV28 and TRBJ1-1; no clear D gene. Trimming took off 4 bases at V and 2 bases at J, with 8 bases between the two ends. Germline V gene data show CDR1 as MDHEN and CDR2 as SYDVKM. The CDR3 has 13 amino acids. CDR3 amino acids: CASSSTHNTEAFF. The CDR3 nucleotides read TGTGCCAGCAGTTCCACACATAACACTGAAGCTTTCTTT.

V and J are TRBV4-2 and TRBJ1-5, with D tentatively TRBD1 (5 bases). The length of the CDR3 is 16 residues. Germline CDR1 reads LGHNA; CDR2 reads YNFKEQ. The V and J ends lost 0 bases and 2 bases respectively, with 11 bases between them. In DNA form, the CDR3 reads TGTGCCAGCAGCCAAGATCTCAGGGCTGGCAATCAGCCCCAGCATTTT. Its protein is CASSQDLRAGNQPQHF.

The chain combines TRBV28 with TRBJ1-4, with 7 bases fitting TRBD1. From germline, CDR1 is MDHEN and CDR2 SYDVKM. The trim removed 3 bases at V and 6 bases at J, leaving 13 bases unmatched. CDR3 size: 17 residues. CDR3 DNA sequence: TGTGCCAGCAGTTTTCAGAAGGAGGGGGCGCTTGATGAAAAACTGTTTTTT. It specifies CASSFQKEGALDEKLFF.

The chain uses TRBV28 and TRBJ1-1; 7 bases fit TRBD1. Germline V gene sequence: CDR1 MDHEN, CDR2 SYDVKM. Trimming took 6 bases from V and 5 from J; bases not matched to a gene: 12. The CDR3 totals 15 residues. The CDR3 here is CASRALARGRTEAFF. CDR3 nucleotides: TGTGCCAGCAGAGCCTTAGCGAGGGGGCGTACTGAAGCTTTCTTT. Combining the CDR3 with reference TRBV28 and TRBJ1-1 gives the whole variable domain DVKVTQSSRYLVKRTGEKVFLECVQDMDHENMFWYRQDPGLGLRLIYFSYDVKMKEKGDIPEGYSVSREKKERFSLILESASTNQTSMYLCASRALARGRTEAFFGQGTRLTVV.

The chain's CDR3 is CASRSLGQGSLTTEAFF. The CDR3 nucleotides are TGTGCCAGCAGATCCCTCGGACAGGGAAGTCTTACCACTGAAGCTTTCTTT. The V and J genes are TRBV2 and TRBJ1-1; 8 bases fit TRBD1. CDR1 SNHLY and CDR2 FYNNEI come from the germline V gene. The CDR3 runs to 17 residues. V dropped 6 bases and J dropped 4; count of bases not matched to a gene: 16.

V gene TRBV4-3 combines with J gene TRBJ2-3; D call uncertain. Deletions cut 1 base from V and 0 bases from J, with 11 bases between. From germline, CDR1 is LGHNA and CDR2 YSLEER. The CDR3 is 16 residues long. As DNA, the CDR3 is TGCGCCAGCAGCCAAGTTCTGGGCTCAAGCACAGATACGCAGTATTTT. Residues: CASSQVLGSSTDTQYF.

This clone showed up just a few times. This chain links TRBV27 with TRBJ1-5; the match to TRBD1 covers 8 bases. After removal of 3 bases from V and 4 bases from J, the junction contained 5 bases not matched to a gene. CDR1 MNHEY and CDR2 SMNVEV come from the germline V gene (reference sequence). CDR3 length: 15 amino acids. The CDR3 region is CASSLSRQGNQPQHF. The CDR3, as DNA: TGTGCCAGCAGTTTGTCGAGACAGGGGAATCAGCCCCAGCATTTT.

About this clone: The junction differs from germline at one of its ends, possibly a read error. The rearrangement uses TRBV6-6 and TRBJ2-3; 7 bases map to TRBD1. This CDR3 spans 12 amino acids. The V gene's germline CDR1 is MNHNY and CDR2 SVGAGI (reference sequence). Here the CDR3 DNA reads TGTGCCAGCCTTTCAGGGACAGCTACGCAGTATTTT. Protein sequence: CASLSGTATQYF.

The chain combines TRBV7-9 with TRBJ2-7; the match to TRBD2 covers 10 bases. The germline CDR1 and CDR2 sequences are SEHNR and FQNEAQ (reference sequence). The CDR3 runs 15 residues. Germline trimming cut 1 base from V and 2 bases from J; bases unmatched to any gene: 2. In nucleotides, the CDR3 is TGTGCCAGCAGCTTAGGGGGGACTAGCGCCTACGAGCAGTACTTC. Protein product: CASSLGGTSAYEQYF.

This clone appeared a single time. This chain links TRBV28 with TRBJ1-2, with TRBD1 identical over 7 bases. V lost 9 bases and J lost 6; bases outside the gene matches: 10. The CDR3 has 13 residues. CDR1 MDHEN and CDR2 SYDVKM come from the germline V gene. The CDR3 DNA follows: TGTGCCAGTTCCGGGACAGACCGCGATGGCTACACCTTC. As protein: CASSGTDRDGYTF.

The chain recombines TRBV5-4 with TRBJ2-7, with 13 bases aligning to TRBD2. The ends lost 4 bases at V and 6 bases at J; junction bases unmatched: 10. Germline V gives CDR1 SGHNT, CDR2 YYREEE (reference sequence). The CDR3 runs to 16 residues. The CDR3 sequence is CASSPGTSGTLGEQYF. The CDR3 bases are TGTGCCAGCAGCCCTGGGACTAGCGGGACACTGGGCGAGCAGTACTTC.

The V gene is TRBV4-1, the J gene TRBJ2-7; D gene uncertain. Trimming pared 5 bases from V and 4 bases from J, leaving 12 bases between. This CDR3 has 13 amino acids. CDR1 is MGHRA and CDR2 is YSYEKL in the germline V gene. The CDR3 region is CASSSEEEYEQYF. CDR3 nucleotides: TGCGCCAGCAGCTCTGAGGAAGAGTACGAGCAGTACTTC.

The chain combines TRBV7-8 with TRBJ2-4; TRBD2 aligns across 8 bases. The germline V gene encodes CDR1 SGHVS and CDR2 FQNEAQ. The length of the CDR3 is 18 residues. V trimming: 1 base; J trimming: 3 bases; junction bases outside the gene matches: 11. The CDR3 loop is CASSLGVGGALDKNIQYF. The CDR3 DNA sequence: TGTGCCAGCAGCTTAGGGGTCGGGGGGGCGCTTGACAAAAACATTCAGTACTTC.

V and J are TRBV5-4 and TRBJ2-1; D perhaps matches TRBD2 (6 bases). Deletions cut 1 base from V and 2 bases from J, with 13 bases between. The germline gives CDR1 SGHNT, CDR2 YYREEE (reference sequence). The CDR3 runs 16 residues. CDR3 nucleotides: TGTGCCAGCAGCTTGATGGCGCGGGGAGCCTACAATGAGCAGTTCTTC. Translated, it gives CASSLMARGAYNEQFF.